This is a list of T cell receptor beta chains from one sample in a study of radiotherapy plus CTLA-4 blockade in lung cancer. TCRdb keeps only in-frame clones here, not all; method: immunoSEQ multiplex PCR. The table shows around 44,000 clones, with less than 90% occurring only once. The starting material was peripheral blood, obtained from a patient treated with radiotherapy plus ipilimumab. These receptors were collected from a human donor with non-small cell lung cancer that progressed on radiotherapy plus ipilimumab. Some clones in this sample may be carry-over from other donors' samples. The CDR3 runs from the conserved cysteine through the conserved F or W. A D gene is named only where the DNA matches it firmly. Not every row has a clone size; where given, it reads once, few, many or a size class.

13 | - | TRBJ2-7 | TRBV7-2 | - | CASSLVARYEQYF | TGTGCCAGCAGCTTAGTAGCGAGATACGAGCAGTACTTC
14 | - | TRBJ2-1 | TRBV19 | TRBD1 | CASSIIQGRNEQFF | TGTGCCAGTAGTATCATACAGGGGCGGAATGAGCAGTTCTTC
13 | - | TRBJ1-4 | TRBV29-1 | - | CSVGRNLREKLFF | TGCAGCGTGGGGAGGAATCTAAGAGAAAAACTGTTTTTT
15 | - | TRBJ2-3 | TRBV18 | - | CASSPPQGRTDTQYF | TGTGCCAGCTCACCACCGCAGGGGCGCACAGATACGCAGTATTTT
15 | - | TRBJ1-5 | TRBV5-6 | - | CASSRGGGGDQPQHF | TGTGCCAGCAGCCGTGGGGGGGGTGGGGATCAGCCCCAGCATTTT
13 | few | TRBJ1-1 | TRBV2 | - | CASTRQVNTEAFF | TGTGCCAGCACGCGACAGGTGAACACTGAAGCTTTCTTT
15 | - | TRBJ1-6 | TRBV5-5 | - | CASSLQVSSNSPLHF | TGTGCCAGCAGCTTACAGGTTTCGAGCAATTCACCCCTCCACTTT
16 | - | TRBJ1-6 | TRBV2 | - | CASTQQGGNYNSPLHF | TGTGCCAGCACCCAACAGGGAGGGAACTATAATTCACCCCTCCACTTT
14 | - | TRBJ1-2 | TRBV9 | TRBD1 | CASSVNSGGNGYTF | TGTGCCAGCAGCGTAAACTCAGGGGGCAATGGCTACACCTTC
15 | once | TRBJ2-5 | TRBV4-1 | TRBD2 | CASSHGAGNQETQYF | TGCGCCAGCAGCCATGGAGCGGGGAACCAAGAGACCCAGTACTTC
16 | - | TRBJ2-2 | TRBV19 | TRBD1 | CASSKGQGSDTGELFF | TGTGCCAGTAGTAAGGGACAGGGGTCGGACACCGGGGAGCTGTTTTTT
15 | - | TRBJ2-5 | TRBV2 | TRBD2 | CASRGAPSGQETQYF | TGTGCCAGTCGAGGGGCCCCTAGCGGACAAGAGACCCAGTACTTC
13 | - | TRBJ1-2 | TRBV5-1 | - | CASSPGQNYGYTF | TGCGCCAGCAGCCCTGGACAGAACTATGGCTACACCTTC
14 | - | TRBJ2-5 | TRBV19 | - | CASSRPGIVETQYF | TGTGCCAGTAGTAGACCAGGGATTGTGGAGACCCAGTACTTC
15 | - | TRBJ2-3 | TRBV5-1 | TRBD2 | CASSVTSGSTDTQYF | TGCGCCAGCAGCGTGACTAGCGGGAGCACAGATACGCAGTATTTT
15 | - | TRBJ2-5 | TRBV10-2 | TRBD2 | CASGSGSGKSETQYF | TGCGCCAGCGGCTCGGGTAGCGGGAAATCAGAGACCCAGTACTTC
14 | once | TRBJ1-1 | TRBV6-5 | - | CASSYTQGNAEAFF | TGTGCCAGCAGTTACACACAGGGAAACGCTGAAGCTTTCTTT
17 | - | TRBJ2-1 | TRBV19 | TRBD1 | CASTMWGQGGRDNEQFF | TGTGCCAGTACCATGTGGGGACAGGGGGGAAGGGACAATGAGCAGTTCTTC
15 | - | TRBJ2-5 | TRBV7-8 | TRBD1 | CASSLGTGNQETQYF | TGTGCCAGCAGCTTAGGGACAGGGAATCAAGAGACCCAGTACTTC
14 | few | TRBJ1-4 | TRBV4-1 | - | CASSPTGSNEKLFF | TGCGCCAGCAGCCCCACCGGGTCTAATGAAAAACTGTTTTTT
14 | - | TRBJ2-2 | TRBV9 | - | CASSITLQGGELFF | TGTGCCAGCAGCATCACACTACAGGGCGGGGAGCTGTTTTTT
15 | - | TRBJ2-3 | TRBV27 | TRBD1 | CASSPRQGPTDTQYF | TGTGCCAGCAGTCCTCGACAGGGGCCCACAGATACGCAGTATTTT
12 | - | TRBJ1-1 | TRBV9 | TRBD1 | CASSYDRDEAFF | TGTGCCAGCAGTTACGACAGGGACGAAGCTTTCTTT
11 | - | TRBJ1-1 | TRBV29-1 | - | CSVHKLAEAFF | TGCAGCGTTCATAAACTGGCTGAAGCTTTCTTT
14 | - | TRBJ2-7 | TRBV9 | - | CASSAHGGSYEQYF | TGTGCCAGCAGCGCCCACGGGGGATCCTACGAGCAGTACTTC
13 | - | TRBJ2-5 | TRBV7-6 | - | CATIRGGSPAQYF | TGTGCCACAATACGCGGCGGTTCCCCGGCCCAGTACTTC
14 | - | TRBJ1-5 | TRBV5-8 | - | CASSLGPGDQPQHF | TGTGCCAGCAGCTTGGGCCCAGGGGATCAGCCCCAGCATTTT
16 | - | TRBJ2-1 | TRBV5-4 | TRBD2 | CASSFRLLAGIREQFF | TGTGCCAGCAGCTTTAGGCTTCTAGCGGGAATCAGGGAGCAGTTCTTC
16 | - | TRBJ2-1 | TRBV9 | TRBD1 | CASSLPPGQYHNEQFF | TGTGCCAGCAGCTTACCTCCGGGACAGTATCACAATGAGCAGTTCTTC
13 | - | TRBJ1-1 | TRBV11-2 | - | CASSLGALLEAFF | TGTGCCAGCAGCTTAGGGGCCCTTTTGGAAGCTTTCTTT
15 | - | TRBJ2-3 | TRBV5-3 | - | CARSYPSAGTDTQYF | TGTGCCAGAAGCTACCCTTCGGCGGGCACAGATACGCAGTATTTT
16 | - | TRBJ1-5 | TRBV19 | - | CASSIAVYPRDQPQHF | TGTGCCAGTAGTATAGCTGTATACCCGAGGGATCAGCCCCAGCATTTT
16 | - | TRBJ2-5 | TRBV7-2 | TRBD2 | CASSLAGTSGWETQYF | TGTGCCAGCAGCTTAGCAGGGACTAGCGGTTGGGAGACCCAGTACTTC
14 | - | TRBJ2-7 | TRBV7-9 | - | CASSPPPFGYEQYF | TGTGCCAGCAGCCCCCCCCCGTTCGGGTACGAGCAGTACTTC
15 | - | TRBJ2-7 | TRBV2 | TRBD1 | CASRPQGRYSYEQYF | TGTGCCAGCAGACCACAGGGGCGATACTCCTACGAGCAGTACTTC
12 | once | TRBJ2-4 | TRBV5-1 | - | CAWRAGRLVQYF | TGCGCCTGGAGGGCGGGGCGGTTGGTTCAGTACTTC
13 | - | TRBJ2-2 | TRBV13 | TRBD1 | CASSTGGSGELFF | TGTGCCAGCAGCACAGGGGGGAGCGGGGAGCTGTTTTTT
16 | once | TRBJ2-1 | TRBV11-2 | TRBD1 | CASSNPGQRSYNEQFF | TGTGCCAGCAGCAACCCGGGACAGCGCTCCTACAATGAGCAGTTCTTC
18 | - | TRBJ2-3 | TRBV11-2 | - | CASSLDPGTSIVPDTQYF | TGTGCCAGCAGCTTAGACCCCGGGACATCTATTGTCCCAGATACGCAGTATTTT
16 | - | TRBJ1-2 | TRBV9 | TRBD1 | CASSPRPTGDLGGYTF | TGTGCCAGCAGCCCAAGACCGACAGGGGACCTCGGTGGCTACACCTTC
15 | - | TRBJ2-1 | TRBV4-1 | - | CASRENFLLAYEQFF | TGCGCCAGCAGGGAAAACTTTCTTTTAGCGTATGAGCAGTTCTTC
15 | few | TRBJ2-1 | TRBV19 | TRBD2 | CASGPSGSSYNEQFF | TGTGCCAGCGGACCTAGCGGAAGTTCCTACAATGAGCAGTTCTTC
14 | - | TRBJ2-7 | TRBV25-1 | TRBD1 | CASRRGQGNYEQYF | TGTGCCAGCAGGAGGGGACAGGGTAACTACGAGCAGTACTTC
14 | - | TRBJ2-1 | TRBV5-4 | - | CASSQQSSYNEQFF | TGTGCCAGCAGCCAACAGTCCTCCTACAATGAGCAGTTCTTC